This T cell receptor beta chain was observed in a study of blood T cell repertoires in COVID-19. Assay: immunoSEQ multiplex PCR; the TCRdb copy retains only in-frame clones and omits some. This sample has approximately 470,000 clones, with about nine tenths found just once. Researchers sorted participants into cohorts using their self-reported clinical history. Germline loops: CDR1 LNHDA, CDR2 SQIVND (reference sequence). Trimming took 4 bases from V and 2 from J, leaving 11 bases between them. CDR3 size: 14 residues. The sample holds one count of this clone. The TCR comes from a woman aged 18-29 years who had recovered from COVID-19. V gene TRBV19 combines with J gene TRBJ1-2, with a possible D match to TRBD1 (5 bases). The sequenced sample consisted of PBMCs or T cells enriched from blood (not recorded which). CDR3 in DNA: TGTGCCAGTAGTAGAAGACAGTCAAACTATGGCTACACCTTC. It translates to CASSRRQSNYGYTF.